Each of the 8 T cell receptor beta chains below was sequenced from the same sample in a study of CD8+ T cells in alopecia areata. Treatment meaning: oral pan-JAK inhibitor, 5-10 mg twice daily. Isolated RNA was reverse transcribed into cDNA used as the sequencing template. Repertoires were generated with immunoSEQ multiplex PCR, while TCRdb's copy carries only in-frame clones and drops some. The sample holds fewer than 250,000 clones; roughly two fifths are singletons and the top ten take almost 0.5%. Sequences were derived from CD4+ T cells sorted from blood, sampled between weeks 30 and 35, from a patient treated with tofacitinib. The receptors were sampled from a human donor with alopecia areata.

This chain connects TRBV18 to TRBJ1-2; no clear D gene. The germline V and J ends were trimmed by 3 bases and 8 bases, with 19 bases remaining between them. This CDR3 has 15 residues. Per the germline V gene, CDR1 is KGHSH and CDR2 is LQKENI. The chain's CDR3 is CASSPMQDEVQGYTF. The CDR3 coding sequence is TGTGCCAGCTCACCGATGCAGGACGAGGTGCAGGGCTACACCTTC.

This chain joins TRBV13 and TRBJ1-2, with D tentatively TRBD1 (6 bases). The CDR3 contains 16 residues. Germline V CDR1 and CDR2: PRHDT, FYEKMQ (reference sequence). V lost 4 bases to trimming and J lost 4 bases, with 19 bases between them. CDR3 in DNA: TGTGCCAGCAGCTCCCGGACAGTAGAGGAACCCTATGGCTACACCTTC. Translated, it gives CASSSRTVEEPYGYTF.

As DNA, the CDR3 is TGTGCCAGCTCACCATCACCCGGGACATCCTACAATGAGCAGTTCTTC. This translates into CASSPSPGTSYNEQFF. The chain carries TRBV18 and TRBJ2-1; the D gene is possibly TRBD1 (6 bases). This CDR3 is built from 16 residues. Germline CDR1 is KGHSH and CDR2 is LQKENI. V shed 2 bases and J shed 1 base, with 12 bases lying between them.

This chain joins TRBV25-1 and TRBJ1-1; D possibly corresponds to TRBD1 (6 bases). Germline values: CDR1 MGHDK, CDR2 SYGVNS. Trimming pared 4 bases from V and 8 bases from J, leaving 20 bases between. There are 15 residues in the CDR3. DNA of the CDR3: TGTGCCAGCAGTGCCCGCCAGACAGGCCGGCCCGAAGCTTTCTTT. Translated: CASSARQTGRPEAFF.

The sample holds a few counts of this clone. This chain uses TRBV18 with TRBJ1-2; weak D call: TRBD1 (6 bases). The germline V gene encodes CDR1 KGHSH and CDR2 LQKENI. Deletions cut 3 bases from V and 4 bases from J, with 9 bases between. The CDR3 runs to 13 residues. DNA for the CDR3: TGTGCCAGCTCACCTGGACAGACCTATGGCTACACCTTC. Translation gives CASSPGQTYGYTF. The variable domain in full, completed from reference TRBV18 and TRBJ1-2, reads NAGVMQNPRHLVRRRGQEARLRCSPMKGHSHVYWYRQLPEEGLKFMVYLQKENIIDESGMPKERFSAEFPKEGPSILRIQQVVRGDSAAYFCASSPGQTYGYTFGSGTRLTVV.

The gene calls are TRBV6-6 and TRBJ2-4; maybe TRBD1 (6 bases). The germline CDR1 and CDR2 sequences are MNHNY and SVGAGI (reference sequence). V was clipped by 2 bases and J by 2 bases, with 10 bases between them. The CDR3 runs to 15 residues. The CDR3, as DNA: TGTGCCAGCAGTTACGACCAGGGGTCCAAAAACATTCAGTACTTC. Amino acid sequence: CASSYDQGSKNIQYF.

The chain couples TRBV9 to TRBJ2-1; no reliable D call. The length of the CDR3 is 17 residues. V was shortened by 4 bases and J by 7 bases, with 24 bases between the two germline ends. The germline CDR1 and CDR2 sequences are SGDLS and YYNGEE. The CDR3 nucleotides read TGTGCCAGCAGCATTACGTTAGGAACCCAAACCTCAAATGAGCAGTTCTTC. This translates into CASSITLGTQTSNEQFF.

This clone was detected a few times. The J gene is TRBJ2-4, the V gene TRBV4-2; 10 nucleotides match TRBD1. CDR3 length: 21 residues. V lost 4 bases to trimming and J lost 0 bases; unmatched junction nucleotides: 18. In germline, CDR1 is LGHNA, CDR2 YNFKEQ. The CDR3 region is CASSPTSGQGLVWVAKNIQYF. The CDR3 DNA reads as TGTGCCAGCAGCCCAACCTCGGGACAGGGGCTTGTTTGGGTAGCCAAAAACATTCAGTACTTC.